Below, 8 T cell receptor beta chains from the same sample are listed, as sequenced in a study of CD8+ T cells in alopecia areata. Sample treatment: oral pan-JAK inhibitor, 5-10 mg twice daily. Extraction and reverse transcription of RNA yielded cDNA as the sequencing template. The assay was immunoSEQ multiplex PCR, and TCRdb's table has in-frame clones only and misses some. Here the sample spans approximately 190,000 clones, 58% being singletons. The sample in question was CD4+ T cells sorted from blood, obtained at week 24, from a patient treated with tofacitinib. The receptors here all came from a human donor with alopecia areata.

This sequence joins TRBV29-1 and TRBJ2-7; TRBD1 is a possible D gene (6 bases). This CDR3 has 17 residues. Looked up from germline, CDR1 is SQVTM and CDR2 is ANQGSEA. Between the trimmed V and J ends, which lost 5 bases and 6 bases, there was a span of 29 bases. CDR3 nucleotides: TGCAGCGTTTTCGACCCCACGGGACATGTCAATAGGGCCGAGCAGTACTTC. The encoded protein is CSVFDPTGHVNRAEQYF.

This clone came up once. This chain joins TRBV7-2 and TRBJ2-5; D is possibly TRBD2 (6 bases). Germline V lookup: CDR1 SGHTA, CDR2 FQGNSA. The CDR3 totals 14 residues. Trimming cost V 4 bases and J 5 bases, with 14 bases left between them. For the CDR3, the DNA is TGTGCCAGCAGCTCCTACGGGGCGGGGGAGACCCAGTACTTC. This translates into CASSSYGAGETQYF.

The chain couples TRBV9 to TRBJ2-7; D may be TRBD2 (6 bases). Germline CDR1 and CDR2: SGDLS and YYNGEE. This CDR3 contains 12 residues. Trimming removed 7 bases at V and 4 bases at J, with 12 bases between. The CDR3 DNA reads TGTGCCAGCCAGGGACTCGGTTACGAGCAGTACTTC. It is translated as CASQGLGYEQYF.

CDR3 DNA: TGTGCCTGGACAGGGGGCGGTAATTATGGCTACACCTTC. Amino acid sequence: CAWTGGGNYGYTF. The chain links TRBV30 to TRBJ1-2, with 8 nucleotides matching TRBD1. Germline CDR1 reads GTSNPN; CDR2 reads SVGIG (reference sequence). V lost 4 bases to trimming and J lost 5 bases; unmatched junction nucleotides: 6. This CDR3 is built from 13 residues. The variable domain in full, completed from reference TRBV30 and TRBJ1-2, reads SQTIHQWPATLVQPVGSPLSLECTVEGTSNPNLYWYRQAAGRGLQLLFYSVGIGQISSEVPQNLSASRPQDRQFILSSKKLLLSDSGFYLCAWTGGGNYGYTFGSGTRLTVV.

The rearrangement uses TRBV7-3 and TRBJ2-5; tentatively, D is TRBD2 (5 bases). Germline assignment: CDR1 SGHTA and CDR2 FQGTGA. The ends were cut back, 6 bases at V and 5 bases at J, with 16 bases in the middle. This CDR3 is built from 14 residues. The CDR3: CASSRTGSGETQYF. The CDR3 DNA sequence: TGTGCCAGCAGTCGGACGGGATCGGGGGAGACCCAGTACTTC.

CDR3 coding DNA: TGCGCCAGCAGCCAAGACAGGGGGGAATCCTACGAGCAGTACTTC. Amino acids: CASSQDRGESYEQYF. The chain carries TRBV4-3 and TRBJ2-7, with D possibly matching TRBD1 (7 bases). CDR3 length: 15 residues. CDR1 LGHNA and CDR2 YSLEER come from the germline V gene. Trimming pared 0 bases from V and 1 base from J, leaving 10 bases between.

This clone has only a few counts. This sample also contains other DNA sequences that code for the same CDR3. V and J are TRBV2 and TRBJ1-2; D perhaps matches TRBD1 (5 bases). CDR1 and CDR2 (germline): SNHLY, FYNNEI. The CDR3 is made up of 13 amino acids. V lost 6 bases and J lost 0, with 8 bases in between. DNA of the CDR3: TGTGCCAGCAGGAGGGGTCCTAACTATGGCTACACCTTC. Encoded protein: CASRRGPNYGYTF.

The V call is TRBV9, the J call TRBJ1-5, with 9 bases identical to TRBD1. The CDR3 has 14 residues. V gave up 3 bases and J gave up 7 bases; unmatched junction bases: 5. Germline CDR1 SGDLS, CDR2 YYNGEE. The CDR3 protein is CASSATGGRQPQHF. The CDR3 bases are TGTGCCAGCAGCGCAACAGGGGGCAGACAGCCCCAGCATTTT.